The rows below give T cell receptor beta chains drawn from one sample of a study of beta chain features in type 1 diabetes. The method was immunoSEQ multiplex PCR; TCRdb's version includes in-frame clones alone and lacks a portion of them. Found here are some 410,000 clones, around 13% of them singletons; the top ten hold roughly 0.04%. Sequenced material: naive CD4+ T cells from blood. Receptor source: a young man in good health. Both conserved end residues are part of each CDR3. D genes are given only for firm matches. The listing skips clone size in some rows; elsewhere it reads once, few, many or a size class.

V,D,size,J,CDR3,DNA
TRBV4-1,TRBD2,few,TRBJ2-3,CASSHRGGLAGSTDTQYF,TGCGCCAGCAGCCACCGAGGGGGACTAGCGGGGAGCACAGATACGCAGTATTTT
TRBV20-1,NA,NA,TRBJ1-1,CSAGIWAFF,TGCAGTGCTGGCATTTGGGCTTTCTTT
TRBV4-2,NA,NA,TRBJ2-4,CASSQGRRASLAKNIQYF,TGTGCCAGCAGCCAAGGTCGGCGGGCGTCCCTAGCCAAAAACATTCAGTACTTC
TRBV5-1,NA,few,TRBJ2-7,CASSLQGYEQYF,TGCGCCAGCAGCTTGCAGGGGTACGAGCAGTACTTC
TRBV25-1,NA,few,TRBJ1-2,CASSAQGYGYTF,TGTGCCAGCAGTGCCCAGGGCTATGGCTACACCTTC
TRBV5-1,NA,NA,TRBJ2-1,CASSFSGSSYNEQFF,TGCGCCAGCAGCTTTTCCGGGAGCTCCTACAATGAGCAGTTCTTC
TRBV7-2,NA,NA,TRBJ2-4,CASSLGSRSKNIQYF,TGTGCCAGCAGCTTGGGGTCGCGTTCCAAAAACATTCAGTACTTC
TRBV9,TRBD1,few,TRBJ2-5,CASSAKDRVGETQYF,TGTGCCAGCAGCGCGAAAGACAGGGTCGGGGAGACCCAGTACTTC
TRBV4-3,NA,NA,TRBJ2-2,CASSQVYAGELFF,TGCGCCAGCAGCCAAGTTTACGCCGGGGAGCTGTTTTTT
TRBV7-8,TRBD1,NA,TRBJ1-1,CASSYRTGRNTEAFF,TGTGCCAGCAGCTACCGGACAGGGAGGAACACTGAAGCTTTCTTT
TRBV6-1,NA,few,TRBJ2-5,CASSVGLGKETQYF,TGTGCCAGCAGTGTAGGGCTGGGAAAAGAGACCCAGTACTTC
TRBV15,TRBD1,NA,TRBJ2-1,CATSREIPGQGHEQFF,TGTGCCACCAGCAGAGAGATCCCGGGACAGGGGCATGAGCAGTTCTTC
TRBV7-9,NA,NA,TRBJ1-2,CASSLRSDNYGYTF,TGTGCCAGCAGCTTAAGATCCGACAACTATGGCTACACCTTC
TRBV7-2,TRBD1,few,TRBJ2-3,CASGRGPDTQYF,TGTGCCAGCGGTAGGGGGCCAGATACGCAGTATTTT
TRBV7-6,NA,NA,TRBJ2-7,CASSLITSSNEQYF,TGTGCCAGCAGCTTAATAACGAGTAGCAACGAGCAGTACTTC
TRBV4-3,NA,NA,TRBJ2-3,CASSQEAGAGDTQYF,TGCGCCAGCAGCCAAGAGGCAGGGGCGGGGGATACGCAGTATTTT
TRBV11-2,NA,NA,TRBJ2-3,CASSLGGSPPTDTQYF,TGTGCCAGCAGCTTAGGAGGTTCACCACCCACAGATACGCAGTATTTT
TRBV29-1,NA,NA,TRBJ1-1,CSVERRGMNTEAFF,TGCAGCGTTGAACGTAGGGGCATGAACACTGAAGCTTTCTTT
TRBV14,NA,NA,TRBJ1-2,CASSQDRRANGYTF,TGTGCCAGCAGCCAAGATCGCAGGGCCAATGGCTACACCTTC
TRBV9,NA,few,TRBJ1-5,CASSREGRSNQPQHF,TGTGCCAGCAGCCGCGAAGGCCGCAGCAATCAGCCCCAGCATTTT
TRBV18,NA,few,TRBJ2-2,CASSTGTNTGELFF,TGTGCCAGCTCCACGGGTACGAACACCGGGGAGCTGTTTTTT
TRBV4-3,NA,NA,TRBJ1-2,CASSHQPQAAPYGYTF,TGCGCCAGCAGCCACCAACCGCAGGCCGCGCCCTATGGCTACACCTTC
TRBV9,NA,few,TRBJ2-1,CASSVDRWRFF,TGTGCCAGCAGCGTAGACCGCTGGCGGTTCTTC
TRBV25-1,TRBD2,few,TRBJ2-1,CASSETLAGAYNEQFF,TGTGCCAGCAGTGAAACCCTAGCGGGAGCCTACAATGAGCAGTTCTTC
TRBV2,NA,NA,TRBJ1-5,CASGGRVIGNQPQHF,TGTGCCAGCGGGGGCAGGGTGATTGGAAATCAGCCCCAGCATTTT
TRBV14,TRBD2,few,TRBJ2-3,CASSQVRRLAGRTDTQYF,TGTGCCAGCAGCCAAGTCCGGAGACTAGCGGGACGCACAGATACGCAGTATTTT
TRBV7-6,TRBD1,NA,TRBJ2-7,CASSRTRDSSYEQYF,TGTGCCAGCAGCAGAACCCGGGACAGCTCCTACGAGCAGTACTTC
TRBV5-1,NA,few,TRBJ1-2,CASSRDDTNYGYTF,TGCGCCAGCAGCAGGGACGATACCAACTATGGCTACACCTTC
TRBV25-1,NA,NA,TRBJ1-3,CASSPSSSGNTIYF,TGTGCCAGCAGCCCCAGTTCCTCTGGAAACACCATATATTTT
TRBV6-5,NA,few,TRBJ2-5,CASSFGTQETQYF,TGTGCCAGCAGTTTTGGTACTCAAGAGACCCAGTACTTC
TRBV11-2,TRBD1,few,TRBJ1-2,CASSLDAGQGNYGYTF,TGTGCCAGCAGCTTAGACGCGGGACAGGGAAACTATGGCTACACCTTC